The T cell receptor beta chain under discussion was sequenced for a study of blood T cell repertoires in COVID-19. Generated by immunoSEQ multiplex PCR, the TCRdb table keeps only in-frame clones and is missing some. The repertoire holds some 97,000 clones, with roughly 90% as singletons. Germline CDR1 ENHRY, CDR2 SYGVKD. The ends were cut back, 3 bases at V and 5 bases at J, with 14 bases in the middle. The CDR3 sequence is 14 residues long. The sample consisted of peripheral blood. The clonotype comes from a man aged 50-60 years with active COVID-19. The chain is built from TRBV10-3 and TRBJ2-7; tentative D call: TRBD1 (5 bases). This chain's CDR3 is CAISDQGLGDEQYF. CDR3 DNA: TGTGCCATCAGTGACCAAGGTCTAGGGGACGAGCAGTACTTC.